These 5 T cell receptor beta chains were all obtained from the same sample, sequenced in a study of shared clonotypes between healthy human individuals. Generated by immunoSEQ multiplex PCR, the TCRdb table keeps only in-frame clones and is missing some. The sample includes approximately 1.9 million clones, 93% of them seen just once. Positively selected for CCR7, the CD45RO-negative cells used as naive CD8 cells excluded terminally differentiated effector memory CD45RA+ cells. The sequenced material came from naive CD8+ T cells from PBMCs. The receptors derive from a young man in good health. Some clones in this sample may be carry-over from other donors' samples.

A few counts support this clone. This rearrangement joins TRBV19 to TRBJ2-4; maybe TRBD1 (5 bases). The CDR3 runs to 13 residues. V lost 3 bases, J lost 6 bases, and 9 bases lay in between. Germline V gene sequence: CDR1 LNHDA, CDR2 SQIVND (reference sequence). The CDR3: CASSIADRNIQYF. The CDR3 DNA follows: TGTGCCAGTAGTATCGCCGACAGAAACATTCAGTACTTC. Complete variable domain (other parts from reference TRBV19 and TRBJ2-4): DGGITQSPKYLFRKEGQNVTLSCEQNLNHDAMYWYRQDPGQGLRLIYYSQIVNDFQKGDIAEGYSVSREKKESFPLTVTSAQKNPTAFYLCASSIADRNIQYFGAGTRLSVL.

This chain links TRBV4-1 with TRBJ2-5; TRBD2 agrees at 7 bases. The tail of the sequence fits TRBJ2-7 better, so the J call may be wrong. CDR1 is MGHRA and CDR2 is YSYEKL in the germline V gene. This CDR3 contains 16 residues. CDR3 region: CASSLASSGSSYEQYF. CDR3 bases: TGCGCCAGCAGCCTCGCCTCTAGCGGCAGCTCCTACGAGCAGTACTTC.

The chain joins TRBV6-6 to TRBJ2-7; 12 nucleotides agree with TRBD1. This CDR3 contains 16 residues. CDR1 and CDR2 (germline): MNHNY, SVGAGI (reference sequence). The V and J ends lost 6 bases and 5 bases, in that order; junction bases with no gene match: 11. CDR3 loop: CASSPRGTGGRDEQYF. CDR3 DNA: TGTGCCAGCAGCCCTCGGGGGACAGGGGGCAGGGACGAGCAGTACTTC.

The genes are TRBV10-1 and TRBJ2-1, with D possibly matching TRBD2 (8 bases). The CDR3 sequence is 19 residues long. V dropped 6 bases and J dropped 8 bases, with 32 bases sitting between them. The germline CDR1 and CDR2 sequences are WNHNN and SYGVQD (reference sequence). The CDR3 sequence is CASSVCPGLARDQGDEQFF. CDR3 nucleotides: TGCGCCAGCAGCGTTTGCCCCGGACTAGCCCGGGACCAGGGGGATGAGCAGTTCTTC.

V is TRBV30 and J is TRBJ2-5, with 11 bases that match TRBD2. The V and J ends lost 0 bases and 5 bases, in that order; junction bases with no gene match: 8. The CDR3 is 16 amino acids. CDR1 is GTSNPN and CDR2 is SVGIG in the germline V gene (reference sequence). CDR3 nucleotides: TGTGCCTGGAGTGTAGGCCTAGCGGGAGGTGTGGAGACCCAGTACTTC. Protein sequence: CAWSVGLAGGVETQYF.